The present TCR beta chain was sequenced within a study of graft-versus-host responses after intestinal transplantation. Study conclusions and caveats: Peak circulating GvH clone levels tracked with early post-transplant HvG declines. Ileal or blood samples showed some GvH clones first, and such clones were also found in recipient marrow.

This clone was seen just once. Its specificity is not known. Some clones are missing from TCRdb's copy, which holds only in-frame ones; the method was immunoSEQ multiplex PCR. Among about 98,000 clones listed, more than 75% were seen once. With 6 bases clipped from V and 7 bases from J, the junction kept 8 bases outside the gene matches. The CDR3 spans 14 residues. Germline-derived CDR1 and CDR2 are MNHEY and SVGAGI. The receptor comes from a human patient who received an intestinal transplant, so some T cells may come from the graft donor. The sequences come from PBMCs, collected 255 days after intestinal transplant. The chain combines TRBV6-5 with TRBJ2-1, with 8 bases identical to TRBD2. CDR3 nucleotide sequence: TGTGCCAGCAGGGGTCTAGCGGGCAAAAATGAGCAGTTCTTC. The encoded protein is CASRGLAGKNEQFF.